Here is one TCR beta chain with its context. This clonotype showed up just a few times. What antigen it recognizes has not been identified. Qualities for individual bases were not recorded, and no much larger clone is one base off. The library was built by means of RT-PCR. Sequencing used an Illumina HiSeq 2500. In-frame beta chains were kept once TCRdb had trimmed the public reads at Q25 with fastp and called clones with MiXCR. Rows matching on CDR3 protein sequence are summarized as one entry with the most common DNA and genes. The sample profile shows 500,000 to 600,000 distinct CDR3 sequences; roughly 12% of them were found once. Of the sample, 11% is held by the ten largest clones. This sample was taken from a study of response to subunit inactivated influenza vaccine (dated by TCRdb to the late 2010s). Looking at the study overall: Deep quantitative profiling of the T cell receptor repertoire was used in the study to follow responses to a trivalent subunit inactivated influenza vaccine.

What the work shows at the level of the full study, not this receptor alone: The authors suggested that each seasonal influenza vaccination may recruit only a limited number of new T cells.

V and J are trimmed by 4 bases and 4 bases, and the gene matches miss 6 bases of the junction. The CDR3 measures 15 amino acids from cysteine to phenylalanine. The kept DNA is CDR3 alone, 45 bases in frame from the first base. The germline V gene supplies CDR1 SNHLY and CDR2 FYNNEI. These data also featured in a second study, about T cells expressing NK-cell markers. The second investigation adds: TCR beta cDNA libraries were made by 5'RACE template switching that added a universal primer site and unique molecular identifiers. In sorted CD3+CD56+NKG2C+, CD3+CD56+NKG2C- and CD3+CD56-NKG2C+ T-cell subsets from about eight donors, TCR beta-chain repertoires were profiled. Seven of the eight sequenced donors were HCMV-seropositive and one was HCMV-seronegative. In several experiments an anti-gammadeltaTCR antibody was added to restrict sorting to alphabetaTCR-expressing T cells. In six or seven donors, the dominant CD3+CD56+NKG2C+ clonotypes ranked among the top 10 CD8+ clonotypes, making up roughly 1.0-7.0% of CD8+ T cells. Those dominant clonotypes were again the most abundant among CD3+CD56-NKG2C+ cells in a few donors, at about 28.3-60.1%. It remained unclear whether the expanded NKG2C-expressing T cell clones were specific for HCMV antigens. Randomly selected healthy volunteers, three men and five women, were used as the eight sequenced donors. To determine HCMV serostatus, a commercial ELISA kit was used to detect HCMV-specific IgG in serum. Ficoll density gradient centrifugation was used to isolate peripheral blood mononuclear cells from blood. For roughly six donors, bulk peripheral blood T-cell repertoires were also sequenced from unsorted PBMC. Synthesis of cDNA was primed from the TCR beta constant segment and was followed by two consecutive PCR amplification steps. Sequencing of the libraries produced 2 x 150 bp reads on Illumina HiSeq 2000/2500, MiSeq or NextSeq. Reads were demultiplexed and grouped by UMI with MIGEC, and clonotypes were assembled and quantified with MiTCR. To exclude erroneous sequences, any TCR cDNA sequence not supported by at least two reads was discarded. Downstream repertoire analysis used the tcR package, and clonotypes were matched across fractions by CDR3 nucleotide sequence plus V segment. VDJmatch was used to annotate antigen specificity against VDJdb, with one amino acid substitution in CDR3 allowed.

Recombination linked TRBV2 to TRBJ2-1, with TRBD2 identical over 8 junction bases. This clonotype was obtained from a middle-aged man who received an inactivated influenza vaccine. Donor details come from another sample of the same person, matched by shared clones. Sequences were derived from PBMCs from blood, sampled on the day of vaccination. CDR3 reads: CASSGKRGPYNEQFF. The bases are TGTGCCAGCAGTGGGAAGCGGGGGCCTTACAATGAGCAGTTCTTC.